This T cell receptor (beta chain) was sequenced for a study of response to subunit inactivated influenza vaccine. Points from the study as a whole: Few new T cells, the authors suggested, are recruited by each seasonal influenza vaccination.

TCRdb re-called the RT-PCR reads through MiXCR, storing one row per CDR3 protein. The sample has 500,000 or so distinct CDR3 sequences; over 9.5% are singletons. The CDR3 is 12 residues long, ends included. Per germline, CDR1 SGHDT and CDR2 YYEEEE. The table lists this clonotype with many counts. Its specificity is unknown. Because it lacks the conserved phenylalanine or tryptophan at the end, this CDR3 is likely a read error. No DNA is shown, since the ends of the CDR3 on it are uncertain; the CDR3 is the one TCRdb lists. This chain connects TRBV5-6 to TRBJ1-1; the table's D gene call, TRBD1, was not cross checked with the DNA. Sample: PBMCs from blood, taken more than 35 days after vaccination. The clonotype was recovered from a man aged 45-65 years who received an inactivated influenza vaccine. CDR3 residues: CASSHTSGDRAG.